The 18 T cell receptor beta chains reported below all come from one sample, sequenced in a study of OX40 agonist ivuxolimab in advanced cancers. Library preparation was by the immunoSEQ multiplex PCR assay. TCRdb holds this immuneACCESS table with in-frame rearrangements only. Some clones are missing; in checked studies, unresolved V genes explain under half, and the rest has no known cause. Here the sample has approximately 40,000 clones; around 88% occur a single time. The ten largest clones add up to about 23% of the sample. The sample consisted of CD4+ or CD8+ T cells sorted from blood, taken in a trial of the OX40 agonist ivuxolimab. All receptors come from an adult with an advanced solid tumor such as melanoma, head and neck, liver or kidney cancer.

The chain recombines TRBV14 with TRBJ2-3; possibly TRBD1 for D (5 bases). CDR1 and CDR2 from the germline V gene are SGHDN and FVKESK. V was cut by 4 bases and J by 5 bases, with 19 bases left in between. This CDR3 comprises 16 residues. CDR3 sequence: CASSPKLRARLDTQYF. The CDR3 region has the DNA TGTGCCAGCAGCCCCAAACTCAGGGCGAGGTTAGATACGCAGTATTTT.

The chain has TRBV28 and TRBJ1-5; D perhaps matches TRBD1 (6 bases). This CDR3 is 14 amino acids long. Germline lookup yields CDR1 MDHEN and CDR2 SYDVKM. The germline V and J ends were trimmed by 6 bases and 4 bases, with 13 bases remaining between them. CDR3 region: CASSPGTYNQPQHF. CDR3 nucleotide sequence: TGTGCCAGCAGCCCCGGGACATATAATCAGCCCCAGCATTTT. The whole variable domain, remainder taken from reference TRBV28 and TRBJ1-5, is DVKVTQSSRYLVKRTGEKVFLECVQDMDHENMFWYRQDPGLGLRLIYFSYDVKMKEKGDIPEGYSVSREKKERFSLILESASTNQTSMYLCASSPGTYNQPQHFGDGTRLSIL.

This chain connects TRBV6-1 to TRBJ1-6, with D unresolved. Trimming stripped 3 bases from V and 5 bases from J, with 5 bases between. This CDR3 is 13 amino acids long. Germline lookup yields CDR1 MNHNS and CDR2 SASEGT. The CDR3 spells CASSDSDNSPLHF. The CDR3 nucleotides read TGTGCCAGCAGTGATTCGGATAATTCACCCCTCCACTTT.

The chain joins TRBV27 to TRBJ1-1; D is uncertain. The CDR3 is made up of 13 amino acids. Trimming took off 0 bases at V and 3 bases at J, with 5 bases between the two ends. CDR1 is MNHEY, CDR2 SMNVEV, per germline (reference sequence). CDR3 in DNA: TGTGCCAGCAGTTTATCGGGTTACACTGAAGCTTTCTTT. Translating gives CASSLSGYTEAFF.

This sequence joins TRBV4-1 and TRBJ2-7, with a possible D match to TRBD2 (6 bases). From germline, CDR1 is MGHRA and CDR2 YSYEKL. With 0 bases removed from V and 1 base from J, the gap between germline ends came to 16 bases. The CDR3 length is 17 residues. For the CDR3, the DNA is TGCGCCAGCAGCCAAGATAGGCTCGGTGGGGGGTCCTACGAGCAGTACTTC. This gives the protein CASSQDRLGGGSYEQYF.

The chain is built from TRBV13 and TRBJ2-7; TRBD2 might be the D (5 bases). The length of the CDR3 is 13 residues. V lost 5 bases and J lost 2, with 10 bases in between. In germline, CDR1 is PRHDT, CDR2 FYEKMQ (reference sequence). The DNA of the CDR3 is TGTGCCAGCAGCGCCGGACTTCCCTACGAGCAGTACTTC. It is translated as CASSAGLPYEQYF. The full variable domain, with the rest looked up from reference TRBV13 and TRBJ2-7, is AAGVIQSPRHLIKEKRETATLKCYPIPRHDTVYWYQQGPGQDPQFLISFYEKMQSDKGSIPDRFSAQQFSDYHSELNMSSLELGDSALYFCASSAGLPYEQYFGPGTRLTVT.

V is TRBV5-1 and J is TRBJ2-3; 8 positions match TRBD1. V shed 4 bases, J shed 1 base, and the junction held 5 bases outside the gene matches. CDR1 and CDR2 (germline): SGHRS, YFSETQ. This CDR3 has 15 residues. CDR3: CASSPGQGGTDTQYF. CDR3 sequence (DNA): TGCGCCAGCAGCCCAGGACAGGGAGGCACAGATACGCAGTATTTT.

The chain recombines TRBV18 with TRBJ2-3, with 14 bases lining up with TRBD2. The CDR3 has 20 residues. The V gene's germline CDR1 is KGHSH and CDR2 LQKENI. V was clipped by 3 bases and J by 3 bases; unmatched bases: 14. The CDR3 DNA reads TGTGCCAGCTCACCGATTAGACTAGCGGGAGGGCCCGATCGGACAGATACGCAGTATTTT. It is translated as CASSPIRLAGGPDRTDTQYF.

DNA for the CDR3: TGTGCCAGTAGTATAGGGCTGGGGGCGAACACTGAAGCTTTCTTT. This gives the protein CASSIGLGANTEAFF. The chain joins TRBV19 to TRBJ1-1; TRBD1 is a possible D gene (6 bases). This CDR3 region has 15 residues. V shed 1 base and J shed 1 base, with 10 bases lying between them. Germline V gene data show CDR1 as LNHDA and CDR2 as SQIVND (reference sequence).

This clone was seen only once. This chain joins TRBV11-2 and TRBJ2-7; 7 bases fit TRBD1. Losses at the gene ends were 1 base for V and 0 bases for J; bases not matched to a gene: 15. The germline CDR1 and CDR2 sequences are SGHAT and FQNNGV. The CDR3 spans 19 residues. The CDR3 protein is CASSLGMTGLLDSSYEQYF. DNA for the CDR3: TGTGCCAGCAGCTTAGGTATGACAGGGCTCCTGGATAGCTCCTACGAGCAGTACTTC.

The genes are TRBV6-1 and TRBJ2-7, with TRBD1 identical over 7 bases. In germline, CDR1 is MNHNS, CDR2 SASEGT. After removal of 6 bases from V and 2 bases from J, the junction contained 10 bases not matched to a gene. This CDR3 comprises 15 residues. In DNA form, the CDR3 reads TGTGCCAGCAGGGAGACAGGGTTGGGCCCCTACGAGCAGTACTTC. Encoded protein: CASRETGLGPYEQYF.

Only a few counts were recorded for this clone. The V call is TRBV4-2, the J call TRBJ2-7; 7 bases line up with TRBD2. Germline CDR1 LGHNA, CDR2 YNFKEQ. J lost 2 bases, V lost 4 bases, and 14 bases had no gene match. This CDR3 contains 17 residues. The CDR3 is CASSPGREAGTTYEQYF. CDR3 DNA: TGTGCCAGCAGCCCAGGGAGGGAAGCGGGCACCACCTACGAGCAGTACTTC.

The CDR3: CASSSLTLYEQYF. For the CDR3, the DNA is TGTGCCAGCAGCTCCTTGACCCTGTACGAGCAGTACTTC. The chain links TRBV7-8 to TRBJ2-7; D is unresolved. This CDR3 is 13 amino acids long. Trimming left V 4 bases short and J 4 bases short, with 11 bases between. The V gene's germline CDR1 is SGHVS and CDR2 FQNEAQ. Full variable domain (remainder filled in from reference TRBV7-8 and TRBJ2-7): GAGVSQSPRYKVAKRGQDVALRCDPISGHVSLFWYQQALGQGPEFLTYFQNEAQLDKSGLPSDRFFAERPEGSVSTLKIQRTQQEDSAVYLCASSSLTLYEQYFGPGTRLTVT.

CDR3 DNA: TGTGCCAGCTCACCGCAGACAGGTCCGGACACTGAAGCTTTCTTT. The encoded protein is CASSPQTGPDTEAFF. V is TRBV18 and J is TRBJ1-1; weak D call: TRBD1 (6 bases). V dropped 3 bases and J dropped 3 bases, with 14 bases sitting between them. The CDR3 loop spans 15 amino acids. Germline V gene sequence: CDR1 KGHSH, CDR2 LQKENI.

The genes are TRBV18 and TRBJ2-7, with D maybe TRBD2 (6 bases). From germline, CDR1 is KGHSH and CDR2 LQKENI. V lost 6 bases, J lost 1 base, and 28 bases lay in between. The CDR3 runs to 19 residues. The CDR3 sequence: CASSMLGPAGLGPSYEQYF. In nucleotides, the CDR3 is TGTGCCAGCTCCATGCTGGGGCCGGCGGGATTAGGCCCATCCTACGAGCAGTACTTC.

The genes are TRBV7-9 and TRBJ2-5, with D unclear. The CDR3 has 12 residues. Trimming shortened V by 10 bases and J by 3 bases, and 12 bases separated the two germline ends. Germline V gene lookup returns CDR1 SEHNR and CDR2 FQNEAQ (reference sequence). The CDR3 region is CATRNGEETQYF. DNA for the CDR3: TGTGCCACCCGAAATGGGGAAGAGACCCAGTACTTC.

V gene TRBV27 combines with J gene TRBJ1-1; TRBD1 might be the D (6 bases). The V gene lost 6 bases and the J gene lost 0 bases, with 14 bases spanning the gap. The length of the CDR3 is 15 residues. The germline V gene has CDR1 MNHEY and CDR2 SMNVEV (reference sequence). The CDR3 spells CASSPYRAMNTEAFF. CDR3 DNA sequence: TGTGCCAGCAGCCCCTACAGGGCCATGAACACTGAAGCTTTCTTT.

J is TRBJ2-5 and V is TRBV4-1; possibly TRBD2 for D (5 bases). Per germline, CDR1 MGHRA and CDR2 YSYEKL. The CDR3 totals 15 residues. V was trimmed by 4 bases and J by 4 bases, leaving 16 bases between them. CDR3 sequence: CASSPRRGWGETQYF. CDR3 sequence (DNA): TGCGCCAGCAGCCCGAGACGGGGATGGGGAGAGACCCAGTACTTC.